This T cell receptor beta chain was captured by sequencing in a study of regulatory T cells in long-lasting Graves disease. Construction of TCR beta libraries relied on iRepertoire HTBI primers and on Arm-PCR targeting CDR3 regions. MiXCR was run by TCRdb on the multiplex PCR reads, yielding one entry per CDR3 protein. The data hold about 610,000 distinct CDR3 sequences, with 16% observed a single time. This clonotype has ten or more counts. Indicated time point: newly diagnosed GD, antithyroid drugs for less than 3 months. PBMC RNA was the source of the TCR library. V was trimmed by 5 bases and J by 8 bases, leaving 12 bases between them. This CDR3 region has 13 residues. Another study also made use of these data, one on T cells in Graves' hyperthyroidism and ophthalmopathy.

The source material was peripheral blood mononuclear cells (PBMCs), sampled at new diagnosis, from a patient treated with antithyroid drugs. V gene TRBV12-3 or TRBV12-4 combines with J gene TRBJ1-4; the D gene is possibly TRBD1 (5 bases). This clonotype was sampled from a young man with Graves disease. CDR3 loop: CASSALGEEKLFF. DNA of the CDR3: TGTGCCAGCAGTGCCCTGGGGGAGGAAAAACTGTTTTTT.